Listed below are T cell receptor beta chains from one sample, sequenced in a study of blood T cell repertoires in COVID-19. The repertoire was sequenced with immunoSEQ multiplex PCR; TCRdb's copy has only in-frame clones and lacks some. The sample lists 200,000 to 300,000 clones, roughly 89% occurring once. Sequenced material: peripheral blood. The receptors come from a woman between 40 and 55 years old who had recovered from COVID-19. Each CDR3 is given without its conserved first and last residue. Each record gives: V gene, J gene, CDR3 protein.

>TRBV11-2|TRBJ2-4
ASSFPGVAKNIQY
>TRBV6-1|TRBJ1-5
ASSEVGQGHQPQH
>TRBV6-4|TRBJ2-3
ASSDSTSGGADTQY
>TRBV7-3|TRBJ1-2
ASSPGQGNDYT
>TRBV10-3|TRBJ2-7
AIARDNYEQY
>TRBV5-4|TRBJ2-5
ASSLGRGASETQY
>TRBV28|TRBJ1-2
ASTFPISGTESNYGYT
>TRBV5-1|TRBJ2-1
ASSLLSGRGNEQF
>TRBV6-5|TRBJ2-1
ASSYGGANYNEQF
>TRBV7-9|TRBJ1-6
ASSLGQGRSPLH
>TRBV18|TRBJ1-2
ASSPGQGFSYGYT
>TRBV12-5|TRBJ1-1
ASGLVLEKTGTRDTEAF
>TRBV2|TRBJ2-1
ASRWDINNEQF
>TRBV7-9|TRBJ1-6
ASSLVRGSNSPLH
>TRBV28|TRBJ1-6
ASSLEGAVGSPLH
>TRBV28|TRBJ2-7
ASSFLPYEQY
>TRBV6-1|TRBJ2-7
ASSEMITRSPPYEQY
>TRBV7-2|TRBJ1-2
ASSASTGYGYT
>TRBV5-5|TRBJ2-1
ASSLGTGNEQF
>TRBV4-1|TRBJ2-3
ASSVIGGPDTQY
>TRBV19|TRBJ1-1
ASSRTDLMNTEAF
>TRBV7-9|TRBJ2-7
ASSSPIGGSNYYEQY
>TRBV5-1|TRBJ2-1
ASSPSSGGVHNEQF
>TRBV5-1|TRBJ1-2
ASSLALDRVFGYT
>TRBV28|TRBJ2-7
ASSSRTYEQY
>TRBV6-5|TRBJ2-2
ASSYEQGVGTGELF
>TRBV28|TRBJ1-2
ASSLQGTVPNGYT
>TRBV6-5|TRBJ1-6
ASSTPGAPLH
>TRBV19|TRBJ2-3
ASSFGQGDTQY
>TRBV2|TRBJ2-1
ASSGGRGRVNEQF
>TRBV10-1|TRBJ2-1
ASSEFGGGKQF
>TRBV19|TRBJ1-2
ASSIFDRVVHGYT
>TRBV5-6|TRBJ1-1
ASSLEGAGSRLNTEAF
>TRBV28|TRBJ1-4
ASSRLDRVNEKLF
>TRBV15|TRBJ1-1
ATSRDRSGGTEAF
>TRBV6-5|TRBJ2-7
ASSYPGLRNEQY
>TRBV28|TRBJ2-1
ASSLPGGRALEQF
>TRBV11-2|TRBJ2-3
ASSPRTGGDTQY
>TRBV27|TRBJ2-1
ASSFGVLNEQF
>TRBV5-1|TRBJ2-2
ASSKQGAPNTGELF
>TRBV18|TRBJ1-6
ASSRANSPLH
>TRBV3-1/TRBV3-2|TRBJ1-5
ASSQGARGYQPQH
>TRBV28|TRBJ2-3
ASSLPGGRTDTQY
>TRBV11-2|TRBJ2-5
ASSLVWRGGLGETQY
>TRBV5-1|TRBJ2-6
ASSRTVSSGANVLT
>TRBV7-9|TRBJ2-7
ASSLAYRTDEQY
>TRBV9|TRBJ1-5
ASSQGWGGSNQPQH
>TRBV6-5|TRBJ1-2
ASSPTGDGYT
>TRBV7-6|TRBJ2-2
ASSLGTGPNTGELF
>TRBV4-1|TRBJ2-1
ASSQTDRTYNEQF